The 22 T cell receptor beta chains listed next were all sequenced from one sample in a study of T cells in Graves' hyperthyroidism and ophthalmopathy. TCR beta CDR3 regions were amplified from RNA. The TCR CDR3 was amplified in a first-round RT-PCR using the HTBI primer set. TCRdb used MiXCR to reprocess the multiplex PCR reads, holding one entry per CDR3 protein. The sample shows under 400,000 distinct CDR3 sequences, 15% to 20% of them seen only once. Sequenced: blood. The receptors come from a woman aged 40-49 years with Graves' ophthalmopathy.

The gene calls are TRBV11-3 and TRBJ1-2, with 9 nucleotides matching TRBD1. V gave up 1 base and J gave up 5 bases; unmatched junction bases: 8. The germline V gene has CDR1 SGHNT and CDR2 YENEEA. This CDR3 is built from 16 residues. The CDR3 DNA is TGTGCCAGCAGCTTAGTGTACCGGGACAGGGCTTATGGCTACACCTTC. This codes for CASSLVYRDRAYGYTF.

Only a few counts were recorded for this clonotype. The chain couples TRBV12-3 or TRBV12-4 to TRBJ1-2; 7 bases match TRBD1. The V segment lost 1 base and the J segment 4 bases; nucleotides outside the gene matches: 9. The CDR3 loop spans 16 amino acids. The CDR3 sequence is CASSLGLQTGAYGYTF. The CDR3 bases are TGTGCCAGCAGTTTAGGACTCCAAACAGGGGCCTATGGCTACACCTTC.

This rearrangement joins TRBV6-5 to TRBJ2-7; D is possibly TRBD1 (6 bases). The ends were cut back, 0 bases at V and 5 bases at J, with 11 bases in the middle. From germline, CDR1 is MNHEY and CDR2 SVGAGI. The CDR3 has 14 amino acids. CDR3 nucleotides: TGTGCCAGCAGTTACTCTACACAGGGTGACGAGCAGTACTTC. Its protein product is CASSYSTQGDEQYF.

This clonotype was counted ten times or more. The chain recombines TRBV20-1 with TRBJ1-1; unclear D gene. V lost 1 base, J lost 0 bases, and 6 bases lay in between. The V gene's germline CDR1 is DFQATT and CDR2 SNEGSKA (reference sequence). This CDR3 has 13 amino acids. The CDR3 nucleotides read TGCAGTGCTAGAGCGGGATTGAACACTGAAGCTTTCTTT. It specifies CSARAGLNTEAFF.

This clonotype was recorded at least ten times. The J gene is TRBJ2-2, the V gene TRBV7-6; the D gene could be TRBD1 or TRBD2 (6 bases each). The CDR3 spans 18 residues. Germline CDR1 reads SGHVS; CDR2 reads FNYEAQ. The ends were cut back, 5 bases at V and 0 bases at J, with 19 bases in the middle. CDR3 DNA: TGTGCCAGCAGCCCAAGAGGGGGGACAACTACGAACACCGGGGAGCTGTTTTTT. Amino acids: CASSPRGGTTTNTGELFF.

This clonotype showed up many times. The rearrangement links TRBV28 to TRBJ2-7; D gene ambiguous. Between the trimmed V and J ends, which lost 5 bases and 6 bases, there was a span of 23 bases. Germline V gene sequence: CDR1 MDHEN, CDR2 SYDVKM. This CDR3 has 16 residues. In DNA form, the CDR3 reads TGTGCCAGCAGTACAGCTCAGCGTTGGTCACGGCCCGAGCAGTACTTC. Encoded protein: CASSTAQRWSRPEQYF.

This clonotype occurred many times. This chain connects TRBV4-2 to TRBJ2-2; 14 bases line up with TRBD2. The CDR3 contains 18 residues. The V gene end was trimmed by 0 bases and the J gene end by 7 bases; junction bases not matched to a gene: 7. The V gene's germline CDR1 is LGHNA and CDR2 YNFKEQ. The CDR3 loop is CASSQDHSTSGRVGELFF. The CDR3 region has the DNA TGTGCCAGCAGCCAAGATCATTCGACTAGCGGGAGGGTCGGGGAGCTGTTTTTT.

This clonotype has only one observation. J is TRBJ2-7 and V is TRBV28; D might be TRBD1 (5 bases). The CDR3 is 14 amino acids. Germline values: CDR1 MDHEN, CDR2 SYDVKM. V lost 4 bases to trimming and J lost 6 bases, with 16 bases between them. Written as DNA, the CDR3 is TGTGCCAGCAGTTACCCGGACGCGCAGGGCGAGCAGTACTTC. Amino acids: CASSYPDAQGEQYF.

The rearrangement joins TRBV11-2 to TRBJ2-5; 8 bases line up with TRBD2. CDR1 is SGHAT, CDR2 FQNNGV, per germline. This CDR3 is built from 15 residues. The V and J ends lost 6 bases and 5 bases, in that order; junction bases with no gene match: 11. For the CDR3, the DNA is TGTGCCAGCAGTCAACTTGTAGCGGGGCAGGAGACCCAGTACTTC. This gives the protein CASSQLVAGQETQYF.

The J gene is TRBJ2-7, the V gene TRBV6-1; D is unclear. Germline lookup yields CDR1 MNHNS and CDR2 SASEGT. With 3 bases removed from V and 6 bases from J, the gap between germline ends came to 12 bases. This CDR3 region has 13 residues. CDR3 nucleotides: TGTGCCAGCAGTGATGGGGTTTTAGGCGAGCAGTACTTC. Protein: CASSDGVLGEQYF.

The table lists this clonotype with many counts. J is TRBJ2-5 and V is TRBV20-1; tentatively, D is TRBD1 (5 bases). The CDR3 sequence is 11 residues long. Trimming took 3 bases from V and 5 from J, leaving 7 bases between them. CDR1 is DFQATT, CDR2 SNEGSKA, per germline (reference sequence). Written as DNA, the CDR3 is TGCAGTGCTAGGCCAGGGGAGACCCAGTACTTC. It translates to CSARPGETQYF.

This rearrangement joins TRBV27 to TRBJ1-5; no clear D gene. From germline, CDR1 is MNHEY and CDR2 SMNVEV (reference sequence). This CDR3 comprises 15 residues. Trimming took 4 bases from V and 0 from J, leaving 10 bases between them. The chain's CDR3 is CASSYLAGSNQPQHF. The CDR3 nucleotides read TGTGCCAGCAGTTACTTGGCGGGTAGCAATCAGCCCCAGCATTTT.

Ten or more counts support this clonotype. V is TRBV27 and J is TRBJ2-2, with 7 bases aligning to TRBD2. V was pared by 3 bases and J by 4 bases, with 5 bases of the junction left unmatched. CDR1 is MNHEY and CDR2 is SMNVEV in the germline V gene (reference sequence). This CDR3 comprises 15 residues. CDR3 in DNA: TGTGCCAGCAGTTTTGCGGGGGAAGGCACCGGGGAGCTGTTTTTT. Its translation is CASSFAGEGTGELFF.

This clonotype was seen many times. The chain is built from TRBV28 and TRBJ1-2; 7 positions match TRBD1. The V gene's germline CDR1 is MDHEN and CDR2 SYDVKM. V shed 5 bases, J shed 7 bases, and the junction held 7 bases outside the gene matches. The CDR3 has 13 amino acids. The CDR3 reads CASSHSQGGGYTF. In nucleotides, the CDR3 is TGTGCCAGCAGTCATTCCCAGGGGGGTGGCTACACCTTC.

The table lists this clonotype with many counts. The CDR3 DNA is TGTGCCAGCAGCTCTATCTGGACGGCCGTTGGTGAGCAGTTCTTC. It specifies CASSSIWTAVGEQFF. The chain has TRBV11-2 and TRBJ2-1; unclear D gene. Looked up from germline, CDR1 is SGHAT and CDR2 is FQNNGV. The germline V and J ends were trimmed by 4 bases and 9 bases, with 19 bases remaining between them. The CDR3 contains 15 residues.

A remark on this clonotype: This could be a read error, since a much larger clone is one nucleotide away. The chain couples TRBV2 to TRBJ1-2, with unresolved D. Between the trimmed V and J ends, which lost 1 base and 0 bases, there was a span of 9 bases. This CDR3 is built from 15 residues. CDR1 is SNHLY, CDR2 FYNNEI, per germline. CDR3 protein: CASSEEKAANYGYTF. The CDR3 nucleotides are TGTGCCAGCAGTGAAGAAAAGGCTGCTAACTATGGCTACACCTTC. Variable domain in full (rest from reference TRBV2 and TRBJ1-2): EPEVTQTPSHQVTQMGQEVILRCVPISNHLYFYWYRQILGQKVEFLVSFYNNEISEKSEIFDDQFSVERPDGSNFTLKIRSTKLEDSAMYFCASSEEKAANYGYTFGSGTRLTVV.

The table lists this clonotype with many counts. The chain has TRBV6-4 and TRBJ1-6, with no clear D. The length of the CDR3 is 14 residues. Germline CDR1 reads MRHNA; CDR2 reads SNTAGT. Trimming shortened V by 2 bases and J by 3 bases, and 5 bases separated the two germline ends. The CDR3 sequence: CASSDNSYNSPLHF. The CDR3 DNA reads as TGTGCCAGCAGTGACAACAGCTATAATTCACCCCTCCACTTT.

Only a few counts were recorded for this clonotype. The rearrangement links TRBV20-1 to TRBJ2-5; TRBD2 matches at 8 bases. The CDR3 covers 14 residues. In germline, CDR1 is DFQATT, CDR2 SNEGSKA (reference sequence). The junction had 8 bases not matched to a gene; V was cut back by 3 bases and J by 5 bases. The CDR3 loop is CSARDAGGQETQYF. The CDR3 bases are TGCAGTGCTAGGGATGCGGGAGGCCAGGAGACCCAGTACTTC.

This clonotype came up many times. The chain combines TRBV19 with TRBJ1-5; 7 positions agree with TRBD1. The CDR3 totals 17 residues. J was trimmed by 6 bases and V by 4 bases; bases with no gene match: 15. CDR1 LNHDA and CDR2 SQIVND come from the germline V gene (reference sequence). The CDR3 bases are TGTGCCAGTAGTACCGGGCAAGACAGGGTCAGAAGTCAGCCCCAGCATTTT. Its translation: CASSTGQDRVRSQPQHF.

This clonotype showed up many times. V is TRBV5-1 and J is TRBJ1-1; 7 nucleotides line up with TRBD1. Germline CDR1 reads SGHRS; CDR2 reads YFSETQ. Trimming removed 2 bases from V and 1 base from J; junction bases left unmatched: 2. This CDR3 has 14 amino acids. The CDR3 here is CASSFDRANTEAFF. In DNA form, the CDR3 reads TGCGCCAGCAGCTTTGACAGGGCGAACACTGAAGCTTTCTTT.

The rearrangement joins TRBV19 to TRBJ1-3, with 7 bases aligning to TRBD1. This CDR3 spans 16 amino acids. The V segment lost 4 bases and the J segment 4 bases; nucleotides outside the gene matches: 10. Germline CDR1 is LNHDA and CDR2 is SQIVND (reference sequence). The CDR3 nucleotides are TGTGCCAGTAGTACGGTGACAGGGCCCTCCGGAAACACCATATATTTT. Amino acid sequence: CASSTVTGPSGNTIYF.

This clonotype was observed at least ten times. The chain links TRBV11-2 to TRBJ2-7; tentatively, D is TRBD2 (6 bases). V shed 3 bases and J shed 3 bases, with 18 bases lying between them. Germline CDR1 and CDR2: SGHAT and FQNNGV. This CDR3 has 16 amino acids. As DNA, the CDR3 is TGTGCCAGCAGCTTCCAAGCAACTACGGGGGTCTACGAGCAGTACTTC. Encoded protein: CASSFQATTGVYEQYF.